This TCR beta chain was observed in a study of T-cell memory formation after mild COVID-19. Notes on the study in general: The second-wave clones peaking on day 37 were not confirmed as SARS-CoV-2-specific. For contracting clones, CD4+ ones sat mainly in CM and EM, CD8+ in EMRA.

This clonotype was counted only a few times. The antigen is not known. The V end lost 3 bases, the J end lost 5 bases, and 17 bases lay between the germline ends. The CDR3 has 15 amino acids. Germline V gene sequence: CDR1 LNHDA, CDR2 SQIVND (reference sequence). TCRdb re-called the 5' RACE reads with MiXCR, one entry per CDR3 protein. This sample has tens of thousands of distinct CDR3 sequences, with roughly 26% found just once. V is TRBV19 and J is TRBJ2-7; tentative D call: TRBD2 (5 bases). This clonotype was obtained from a young man who had mild COVID-19 (a few samples of this study predate the infection). Cell type and time point are not known. Material for sequencing was PBMCs or a T cell subset sorted from them (not recorded which). Written as DNA, the CDR3 is TGTGCCAGTAGTATCCAAGGCTGGGGAGCCCACGAGCAGTACTTC. Its protein is CASSIQGWGAHEQYF.